This T cell receptor beta chain was sequenced during a study of T cells after yellow fever vaccination. Of note for this clonotype: Antigen: not known.

Trimming pared 0 bases from V and 2 bases from J, leaving 12 bases between. The CDR3 runs 16 residues. Germline CDR1 reads LGHNA; CDR2 reads YSLEER. General study results and limits: In post-booster samples, most primary-vaccination clones reappeared (just under 98% CD4, 75% to 90% CD8). Contamination of FACS-sorted repertoires by abundant clonotypes from the bulk population could occur. CD4 and CD8 compartments shared a small share of clonotypes.

A process of 5'RACE template switching, which added a universal primer site and UMIs, was used to make TCR cDNA. TCRdb recomputed calls from the 5' RACE reads with MiXCR, one row per CDR3 protein. This table holds some 340,000 distinct CDR3 sequences, over 3.5% found once. The sequencing used PBMCs, collected 5 days after the yellow fever booster vaccination. The chain joins TRBV4-3 to TRBJ2-3; a possible D gene is TRBD1 (5 bases). This TCR derives from a man younger than 30 who received the YFV17D yellow fever vaccine. In nucleotides, the CDR3 is TGCGCCAGCAGCCAAGAAGTTTCAGGGTACACAGATACGCAGTATTTT. As protein: CASSQEVSGYTDTQYF.